This T cell receptor (beta chain) came from a study of blood T cells in healthy people across ages. The wider study: Through template switching, about one barcoded beta molecule was captured per two T cells, as measured in model experiments.

Germline V gene sequence: CDR1 ENHRY, CDR2 SYGVKD. CDR3 size: 16 residues. A second PCR, run for about 7 to 11 cycles, used a sample-barcoded 5' primer plus a J-beta primer mix. A template-switch adaptor containing 12 random nucleotides labeled each cDNA molecule. Every sample gave at least 2.5 million paired-end reads containing CDR3. MiXCR, applied by TCRdb to the 5' RACE reads, yields one record per CDR3 protein. The repertoire holds over a million distinct CDR3 sequences, with around 39% as singletons. Staff drew roughly 10 milliliters of peripheral blood from each donor. With regard to this clonotype: Sequence at one end of the junction differs from germline and may be a read error.

The rearrangement joins TRBV10-3 to TRBJ2-2; 8 positions match TRBD2. The source is a woman aged 18-29 years in good health. Specimen: blood. The CDR3 DNA reads as TGTGCCATCAGGCAAACTAGCGGATCGAATACCGGGGAGCTGTTTTTT. It encodes CAIRQTSGSNTGELFF.